The clone carrying this T cell receptor beta chain was seen at least ten times. Antigen: not known. These data originate in a study of CD8 T cells in ankylosing spondylitis. Findings and caveats of the study: Characteristic, it appeared, of ankylosing spondylitis blood was a TCR beta motif of eight highly homologous variants. Matched ankylosing spondylitis synovial fluid reportedly contained a significantly enriched population of disease-linked clones. Earlier reports found some motif variants in synovial fluid and blood in reactive arthritis. Researchers report that disease-linked clones proved CD8+ and relatively rare in peripheral blood.

The TCR beta libraries were generated through quantitative 5'-RACE incorporating molecular barcodes. TCRdb re-called the 5' RACE reads with MiXCR, one entry per CDR3 protein. Altogether approximately 520,000 distinct CDR3 sequences are present, about 5% being singletons, with the ten largest covering under 4.5%. Trimming pared 1 base from V and 6 bases from J, leaving 9 bases between. CDR1 and CDR2 from the germline V gene are SGHTA and FQGNSA. The CDR3 length is 14 residues. The sequenced material came from blood, either unsorted or a sorted T cell fraction (not recorded which). This chain links TRBV7-2 with TRBJ2-2; no reliable D call. The clonotype comes from a male donor with ankylosing spondylitis. DNA of the CDR3: TGTGCCAGCAGCTTAGTTGGACCCTCCGGGGAGCTGTTTTTT. Protein: CASSLVGPSGELFF.